One and the same sample provided the 14 T cell receptor beta chains below, sequenced in a study of CD8+ T cells in alopecia areata. Extracted RNA was reverse transcribed into cDNA, the sequencing template. TCRdb's table, derived via immunoSEQ multiplex PCR, lists solely in-frame clones and lacks some. The data hold roughly 100,000 clones, with approximately 58% observed a single time. Sequenced sample: CD4+ T cells sorted from blood. These receptors came from a human donor in good health.

The chain has TRBV7-6 and TRBJ2-1, with 9 bases aligning to TRBD2. There are 13 residues in the CDR3. Germline CDR1 and CDR2: SGHVS and FNYEAQ. V shed 5 bases and J 9 bases; nucleotides not matched to a gene: 5. CDR3 in DNA: TGTGCCAGCAGCCTTAGCGGGGGCCGTGAGCAGTTCTTC. Translated, it gives CASSLSGGREQFF.

The gene calls are TRBV4-3 and TRBJ2-3, with 8 positions matching TRBD2. Per germline, CDR1 LGHNA and CDR2 YSLEER. V shed 5 bases, J shed 0 bases, and the junction held 4 bases outside the gene matches. There are 15 residues in the CDR3. The CDR3, as DNA: TGCGCCAGCAGCTTCTTAGCGGGGAGCACAGATACGCAGTATTTT. Protein sequence: CASSFLAGSTDTQYF.

This chain links TRBV6-5 with TRBJ2-7; TRBD1 matches at 8 bases. V gave up 6 bases and J gave up 6 bases; unmatched junction bases: 10. The CDR3 has 14 amino acids. Looked up from germline, CDR1 is MNHEY and CDR2 is SVGAGI. The DNA for the CDR3 is TGTGCCAGCAGCCCACAGGGGGAATTGTCCGAGCAGTACTTC. This encodes CASSPQGELSEQYF.

This sequence joins TRBV6-5 and TRBJ1-5, with D possibly being TRBD1 (6 bases). Germline V CDR1 and CDR2: MNHEY, SVGAGI. CDR3 length: 15 residues. V was trimmed by 5 bases and J by 1 base, leaving 12 bases between them. CDR3 DNA: TGTGCCAGCAGTGCCTTCGGACAGAGCAATCAGCCCCAGCATTTT. Translated, it gives CASSAFGQSNQPQHF.

The chain has TRBV5-6 and TRBJ1-6; D not certain. Per the germline V gene, CDR1 is SGHDT and CDR2 is YYEEEE. This CDR3 has 14 residues. With 3 bases removed from V and 6 bases from J, the gap between germline ends came to 10 bases. CDR3 in DNA: TGTGCCAGCAGCTCTACCGGGCCTAATTCACCCCTCCACTTT. This encodes CASSSTGPNSPLHF.

The V call is TRBV2, the J call TRBJ2-7; perhaps TRBD1 as D (6 bases). Germline V gene data show CDR1 as SNHLY and CDR2 as FYNNEI. The CDR3 is 14 residues long. V lost 6 bases to trimming and J lost 6 bases, with 18 bases between them. The CDR3 loop reads CASRPRTALSEQYF. DNA of the CDR3: TGTGCCAGCAGGCCTCGGACAGCCTTGTCCGAGCAGTACTTC.

The chain carries TRBV28 and TRBJ1-2; the match to TRBD1 covers 9 bases. The germline gives CDR1 MDHEN, CDR2 SYDVKM. CDR3 length: 12 amino acids. The junction had 9 bases not matched to a gene; V was cut back by 11 bases and J by 8 bases. The CDR3 region is CAGQGRIRGYTF. CDR3 bases: TGTGCCGGACAGGGGAGAATACGAGGCTACACCTTC.

The rearrangement uses TRBV11-1 and TRBJ2-5; D uncertain. Per the germline V gene, CDR1 is SGHAT and CDR2 is FQDESV (reference sequence). V was clipped by 6 bases and J by 0 bases, with 8 bases between them. The CDR3 totals 13 residues. The DNA for the CDR3 is TGTGCCAGCAGAAGGACGGACCAAGAGACCCAGTACTTC. It yields the protein CASRRTDQETQYF.

V is TRBV27 and J is TRBJ1-5; D possibly corresponds to TRBD1 (5 bases). Germline CDR1 and CDR2: MNHEY and SMNVEV (reference sequence). Between the trimmed V and J ends, which lost 5 bases and 7 bases, there was a span of 15 bases. The CDR3 consists of 14 residues. CDR3 DNA: TGTGCCAGCAGTAAACAGGTCTTTGGACAGCCCCAGCATTTT. Protein product: CASSKQVFGQPQHF.

The genes are TRBV29-1 and TRBJ2-1, with TRBD2 identical over 11 bases. The junction had 3 bases not matched to a gene; V was cut back by 0 bases and J by 14 bases. The germline V gene has CDR1 SQVTM and CDR2 ANQGSEA. The CDR3 consists of 12 residues. The CDR3 bases are TGCAGCGTTGAAGATAGCGGGGGGGCCGAGTTCTTC. Translation gives CSVEDSGGAEFF.

V gene TRBV7-9 combines with J gene TRBJ2-7; 8 positions agree with TRBD2. V shed 1 base, J shed 0 bases, and the junction held 8 bases outside the gene matches. CDR1 is SEHNR and CDR2 is FQNEAQ in the germline V gene (reference sequence). The CDR3 spans 17 residues. The CDR3 here is CASSLVFAGTSSYEQYF. Written as DNA, the CDR3 is TGTGCCAGCAGCTTAGTATTCGCCGGGACTAGCTCCTACGAGCAGTACTTC.

The rearrangement uses TRBV11-2 and TRBJ1-2, with unresolved D. Germline V gene data show CDR1 as SGHAT and CDR2 as FQNNGV. The germline V and J ends were trimmed by 3 bases and 5 bases, with 7 bases remaining between them. This CDR3 spans 12 amino acids. The chain's CDR3 is CASSFVDYGYTF. The CDR3 DNA follows: TGTGCCAGCAGCTTTGTAGATTATGGCTACACCTTC.

This chain connects TRBV30 to TRBJ2-4; no firm D call. Trimming removed 2 bases from V and 1 base from J, with 6 bases in between. The germline CDR1 and CDR2 sequences are GTSNPN and SVGIG (reference sequence). The CDR3 is made up of 13 amino acids. CDR3 nucleotide sequence: TGTGCCTGGAGTTCGGGCGCCAAAAACATTCAGTACTTC. This gives the protein CAWSSGAKNIQYF.

This clone turned up a few times. The chain links TRBV18 to TRBJ2-5, with D possibly TRBD2 on 5 matching bases. V shed 2 bases and J shed 3 bases, with 7 bases lying between them. CDR3 length: 13 residues. Germline V gives CDR1 KGHSH, CDR2 LQKENI. The CDR3 here is CASSPMREETQYF. For the CDR3, the DNA is TGTGCCAGCTCACCAATGAGGGAAGAGACCCAGTACTTC.